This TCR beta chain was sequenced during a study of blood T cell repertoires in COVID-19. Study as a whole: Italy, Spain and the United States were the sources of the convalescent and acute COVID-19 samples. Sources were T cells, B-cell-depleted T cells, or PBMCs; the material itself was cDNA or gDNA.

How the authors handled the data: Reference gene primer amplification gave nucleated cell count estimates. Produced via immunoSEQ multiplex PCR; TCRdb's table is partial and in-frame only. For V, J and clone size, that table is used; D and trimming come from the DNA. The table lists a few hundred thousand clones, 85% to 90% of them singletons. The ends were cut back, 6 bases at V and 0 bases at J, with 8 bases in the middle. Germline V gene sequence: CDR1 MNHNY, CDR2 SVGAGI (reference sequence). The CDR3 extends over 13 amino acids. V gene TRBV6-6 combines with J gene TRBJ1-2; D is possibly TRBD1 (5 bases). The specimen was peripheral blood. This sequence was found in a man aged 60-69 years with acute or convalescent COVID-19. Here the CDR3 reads CASSPGANYGYTF. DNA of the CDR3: TGTGCCAGCAGCCCGGGGGCTAACTATGGCTACACCTTC.